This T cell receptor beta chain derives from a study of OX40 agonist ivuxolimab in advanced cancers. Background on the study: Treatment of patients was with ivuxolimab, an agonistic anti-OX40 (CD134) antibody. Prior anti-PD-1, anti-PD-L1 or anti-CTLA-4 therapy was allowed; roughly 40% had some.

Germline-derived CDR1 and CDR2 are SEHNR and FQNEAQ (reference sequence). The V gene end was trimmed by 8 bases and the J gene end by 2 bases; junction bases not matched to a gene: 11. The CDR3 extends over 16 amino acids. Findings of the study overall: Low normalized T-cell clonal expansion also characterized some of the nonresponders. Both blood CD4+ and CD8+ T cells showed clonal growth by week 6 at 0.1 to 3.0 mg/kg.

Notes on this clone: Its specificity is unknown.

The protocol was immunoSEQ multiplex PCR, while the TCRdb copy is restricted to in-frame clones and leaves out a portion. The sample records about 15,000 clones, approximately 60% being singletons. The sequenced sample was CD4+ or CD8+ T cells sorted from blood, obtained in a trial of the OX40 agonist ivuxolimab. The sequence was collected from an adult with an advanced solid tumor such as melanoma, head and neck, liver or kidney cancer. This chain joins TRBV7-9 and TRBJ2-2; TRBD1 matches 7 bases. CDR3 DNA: TGTGCCAGCGCGGAGTACGGGACAGCTAACACCGGGGAGCTGTTTTTT. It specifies CASAEYGTANTGELFF.